A selection of T cell receptor beta chains follows, all from one sample in a study of beta chain features in type 1 diabetes. Using immunoSEQ multiplex PCR, the repertoire was profiled, and TCRdb retains in-frame clones only, with some absent. Among about 390,000 clones, around 10% were seen once, and the ten largest hold less than 0.65%. Source material: central memory CD4+ T cells from blood. The receptor set was obtained from a man aged 30-40 years with type 1 diabetes. Both conserved end residues are part of each CDR3. Each record gives: J gene, D gene, V gene, clone size, CDR3 DNA, CDR3 protein. D genes are given only for firm matches. Expanded clones are given a class, and other clones once, few, many or no size at all.

TRBJ2-4,NA,TRBV7-3,many,TGTGCCAGCAGCTCCGCCGGAGGGAGGCTAGGCATTCAGTACTTC,CASSSAGGRLGIQYF
TRBJ2-5,TRBD2,TRBV5-5,NA,TGTGCCCGCAGCTTTAGCGGGAGCGGGGAGACCCAGTACTTC,CARSFSGSGETQYF
TRBJ2-5,NA,TRBV15,few,TGTGCCACCAGCAGAGCCACAGGGCAGGGGGAGACCCAGTACTTC,CATSRATGQGETQYF
TRBJ2-5,NA,TRBV12-5,few,TGTGCTAGTGGAAATGGGGAGACCCAGTACTTC,CASGNGETQYF
TRBJ2-3,NA,TRBV4-2,few,TGTGCCAGCAGCCAAGAGTTTCAGGGGCACACCACAGATACGCAGTATTTT,CASSQEFQGHTTDTQYF
TRBJ2-1,NA,TRBV1,few,TGCACCAGCAGCCAAGGGCGGAAAGCGGTAATCTACAATGAGCAGTTCTTC,CTSSQGRKAVIYNEQFF
TRBJ2-7,NA,TRBV21-1,many,TGTGCCAGCAGGGGGCGGGAAGAGCAGTACTTC,CASRGREEQYF
TRBJ2-1,NA,TRBV2,few,TGTGCCAGCGAAGGACGGCTTAGCTCCTACAATGAGCAGTTCTTC,CASEGRLSSYNEQFF
TRBJ2-3,TRBD1,TRBV9,few,TGTGCCAGCAGCCCCCAAAGGGGGCGTACAGATACGCAGTATTTT,CASSPQRGRTDTQYF
TRBJ1-3,NA,TRBV28,NA,TGTGCCAGCAGTCCTGGAAACACCATATATTTT,CASSPGNTIYF
TRBJ2-1,TRBD2,TRBV30,few,TGTGCCTGGAGTGTAGCGCGGGAGTCGAGGACCGCGGGAGGGAAGCAGTTCTTC,CAWSVARESRTAGGKQFF
TRBJ1-1,NA,TRBV18,few,TGTGCCAGCTCACGGGTGACGGGCGATACTGAAGCTTTCTTT,CASSRVTGDTEAFF
TRBJ2-7,NA,TRBV6-5,NA,TGTGCCAGCAGTCCGACAGGCGACGAGCAGTACTTC,CASSPTGDEQYF
TRBJ2-7,TRBD1,TRBV7-2,few,TGTGCCAGCAGCTTAGCGGGGACAGGCACCTACGAGCAGTACTTC,CASSLAGTGTYEQYF
TRBJ1-4,TRBD1,TRBV4-3,few,TGCGCCAGCAGCCAACGGACAGGGGGAGGGGAAAAACTGTTTTTT,CASSQRTGGGEKLFF
TRBJ1-2,TRBD1,TRBV19,few,TGTGCCAGTAGCCCTCGCGGACAGGGTGGCTATGGCTACACCTTC,CASSPRGQGGYGYTF
TRBJ1-2,NA,TRBV5-8,NA,TGTGCCAGCAGTTTCGGAACTAACTATGGCTACACCTTC,CASSFGTNYGYTF
TRBJ1-2,NA,TRBV28,NA,TGTGCCAGCAGTTCCGGACAGTATGGCTACACCTTC,CASSSGQYGYTF
TRBJ2-7,NA,TRBV15,many,TGTGCCACCAGCAGAGACTGGACCGAGCAGTACTTC,CATSRDWTEQYF
TRBJ2-7,NA,TRBV15,NA,TGTGCCACCAGCAGAGGGCGGCTAGTTTCCTACGAGCAGTACTTC,CATSRGRLVSYEQYF
TRBJ2-3,NA,TRBV28,few,TGTGCCAGCAGTCCTACAGGGAACCCGGAAGATACGCAGTATTTT,CASSPTGNPEDTQYF
TRBJ2-7,TRBD1,TRBV5-1,few,TGCGCCAGCAGCCCGGCGGGACAGGGGGTCGACGAGCAGTACTTC,CASSPAGQGVDEQYF
TRBJ2-3,TRBD1,TRBV30,few,TGTGCCAGCAGCTTGAGTCCCAGGGGGCCAGATACGCAGTATTTT,CASSLSPRGPDTQYF
TRBJ1-1,NA,TRBV18,few,TGTGCCAGCTCACCCGGAGCGTTAGGGGGTGAAGCTTTCTTT,CASSPGALGGEAFF
TRBJ2-3,NA,TRBV7-2,NA,TGTGCCAGCAGTCCCGGGCCAGGAGATACGCAGTATTTT,CASSPGPGDTQYF
TRBJ2-7,NA,TRBV30,NA,TGTGCCTGGCGCAGGGGGAGGGACGAGCAGTACTTC,CAWRRGRDEQYF
TRBJ2-7,NA,TRBV5-1,NA,TGCGCCAGCAGCTTGTCACAGGATATGAACGAGCAGTACTTC,CASSLSQDMNEQYF
TRBJ2-3,NA,TRBV4-2,NA,TGTGCCAGCAGCCAAGAACCACAGGAAGATACGCAGTATTTT,CASSQEPQEDTQYF
TRBJ2-7,NA,TRBV5-6,few,TGTGCCAGCAGTACTGACGGGTTCGAGCAGTACTTC,CASSTDGFEQYF
TRBJ2-3,TRBD2,TRBV4-1,once,TGCGCCAGCAGACGGACTAGCGGGAGGGTGAGGGATACGCAGTATTTT,CASRRTSGRVRDTQYF
TRBJ2-1,TRBD2,TRBV6-6,NA,TGTGCCAGCAGTTATTTGCGGGAGGGCCGCAATGAGCAGTTCTTC,CASSYLREGRNEQFF
TRBJ2-1,TRBD1,TRBV4-3,few,TGCGCCAGCAGCCAAGAGATGGACAGGGAGCATAATGAGCAGTTCTTC,CASSQEMDREHNEQFF
TRBJ2-1,NA,TRBV4-2,NA,TGTGCCAGCAGCCAAGAACCAGCCCTCCGTACTTACTCCTACAATGAGCAGTTCTTC,CASSQEPALRTYSYNEQFF
TRBJ1-1,NA,TRBV28,NA,TGTGCCAGCAGCCCAGGATCCGCGAACACTGAAGCTTTCTTT,CASSPGSANTEAFF
TRBJ2-5,NA,TRBV2,NA,TGTGCCAGCAGCCAACTCGGACAGTTAGAGGCCCAGTACTTC,CASSQLGQLEAQYF
TRBJ2-4,NA,TRBV6-6,medium-sized,TGTGCCAGCAACAACCTAAGGGGTGGCAAAAACATTCAGTACTTC,CASNNLRGGKNIQYF
TRBJ2-6,TRBD1,TRBV7-9,few,TGTGCCAGCAGCCACTATCGGACAGGGTTTTACTCTGGGGCCAACGTCCTGACTTTC,CASSHYRTGFYSGANVLTF
TRBJ2-7,NA,TRBV5-1,few,TGCGCCAGCAGCTTCCGGGACAACTACGAGCAGTACTTC,CASSFRDNYEQYF
TRBJ2-5,NA,TRBV4-3,few,TGCGCCAGCAGCCAAGATGGCGGCGCTGAGACCCAGTACTTC,CASSQDGGAETQYF
TRBJ2-7,NA,TRBV13,few,TGTGCCAGCAGCTTAAAAGGTGATCCCTACGAGCAGTACTTC,CASSLKGDPYEQYF
TRBJ2-3,TRBD2,TRBV28,few,TGTGCCAGCAGTTCCCTACTAGCGGGTGGGGCTAGCACAGATACGCAGTATTTT,CASSSLLAGGASTDTQYF
TRBJ1-5,TRBD1,TRBV6-6,few,TGTGCCAGCAGTCCCTGGGACAGGGCCAATCAGCCCCAGCATTTT,CASSPWDRANQPQHF
TRBJ1-1,NA,TRBV30,NA,TGTGCCTGGGAGCAAGACACAGCCAACACTGAAGCTTTCTTT,CAWEQDTANTEAFF
TRBJ1-5,NA,TRBV2,NA,TGTGCCAGCAACCTGGCGGATCAGCCCCAGCATTTT,CASNLADQPQHF
TRBJ1-2,NA,TRBV5-6,few,TGTGCCAGCAGCGCCACGGGTTTTTTATATGGCTACACCTTC,CASSATGFLYGYTF
TRBJ1-1,NA,TRBV18,NA,TGTGCCAGCTCACCAGGACAGTCGAACACTGAAGCTTTCTTT,CASSPGQSNTEAFF
TRBJ2-5,TRBD1,TRBV2,NA,TGTGCCAGCGCCAAACAGGGGGGAGAGACCCAGTACTTC,CASAKQGGETQYF
TRBJ2-5,NA,TRBV5-1,few,TGCGCCAGCAGCTCGCAAGAGACCCAGTACTTC,CASSSQETQYF
TRBJ1-1,NA,TRBV18,NA,TGTGCCAGCTCACCCGTAGGGAACACTGAAGCTTTCTTT,CASSPVGNTEAFF
TRBJ2-7,TRBD2,TRBV11-3,few,TGTGCCAGCATCCCCCTTGGGACTAGCGGGACCTACGAGCAGTACTTC,CASIPLGTSGTYEQYF
TRBJ1-2,NA,TRBV19,few,TGTGCCAGTAGTATCCCACAGGGTTCGCACTATGGCTACACCTTC,CASSIPQGSHYGYTF
TRBJ2-7,TRBD1,TRBV7-9,NA,TGTGCCACCCCTCGAGGACAGGGCTACGAGCAGTACTTC,CATPRGQGYEQYF
TRBJ2-2,NA,TRBV30,few,TGTGCCTGGAAAAGACAGGAGAACACCGGGGAGCTGTTTTTT,CAWKRQENTGELFF
TRBJ2-1,TRBD2,TRBV6-1,NA,TGTGCCAGCAGTGAGGATGCGGGAGGGAACCTCTACAATGAGCAGTTCTTC,CASSEDAGGNLYNEQFF
TRBJ1-2,TRBD1,TRBV6-5,NA,TGTGCCAGCAGCCCTTCCGGGACAGACTATGGCTACACCTTC,CASSPSGTDYGYTF
TRBJ2-7,NA,TRBV27,NA,TGTGCCAGCAGTTTATGGGGGGCCTCCTACGAGCAGTACTTC,CASSLWGASYEQYF
TRBJ2-3,TRBD2,TRBV30,few,TGTGCCTGGATTTTCACGGGGGGTACGCAGTATTTT,CAWIFTGGTQYF
TRBJ2-2,NA,TRBV19,few,TGTGCCAGTAGTATGCCCAGGGTTGACACCGGGGAGCTGTTTTTT,CASSMPRVDTGELFF